A selection of T cell receptor beta chains follows, all from one sample in a study of T cell responses to AZD1222 COVID-19 vaccine. Some clones are missing from TCRdb's copy, which holds only in-frame ones; the method was immunoSEQ multiplex PCR. The table has fewer than 120,000 clones, approximately 90% seen once; the top ten hold 3.2%. Material: peripheral blood, obtained on day 0 of AZD1222 vaccination. The receptors stem from an adult in good health. Both conserved end residues are part of each CDR3. The D gene is left open where the match is weak. The size field is filled for only some rows; it gives once, few, many or a size class.

J gene: TRBJ2-1; D gene: -; clone size: few; V gene: TRBV14; CDR3 DNA: TGTGCCAGCAGCCGGTATTTTGAGCAGTTCTTC; CDR3 protein: CASSRYFEQFF
J gene: TRBJ2-2; D gene: -; clone size: -; V gene: TRBV3-1/TRBV3-2; CDR3 DNA: TGTGCCAGCAGCCAAGTAAGGGCAGACACCGGGGAGCTGTTTTTT; CDR3 protein: CASSQVRADTGELFF
J gene: TRBJ1-3; D gene: -; clone size: -; V gene: TRBV20-1; CDR3 DNA: TGCAGTGCTAGTGCTCCCCCCGGAAACACCATATATTTT; CDR3 protein: CSASAPPGNTIYF
J gene: TRBJ2-6; D gene: -; clone size: -; V gene: TRBV5-4; CDR3 DNA: TGTGCCAGCAGCGATTTTGAGTCAGCGACTGGGGCCAACGTCCTGACTTTC; CDR3 protein: CASSDFESATGANVLTF
J gene: TRBJ2-1; D gene: -; clone size: once; V gene: TRBV19; CDR3 DNA: TGTGCCATCTCCGGAGCCCCCTCCTACAATGAGCAGTTCTTC; CDR3 protein: CAISGAPSYNEQFF
J gene: TRBJ1-2; D gene: TRBD1; clone size: -; V gene: TRBV6-1; CDR3 DNA: TGTGCCAGCAGTGAAGAAGGACAGGGGGTGAGCGGCTACACCTTC; CDR3 protein: CASSEEGQGVSGYTF
J gene: TRBJ2-3; D gene: TRBD2; clone size: -; V gene: TRBV7-2; CDR3 DNA: TGTGCCAGCAGCTTAGCCTCTAGCGGGGGTACGGCAAATACGCAGTATTTT; CDR3 protein: CASSLASSGGTANTQYF
J gene: TRBJ1-2; D gene: TRBD1; clone size: -; V gene: TRBV5-4; CDR3 DNA: TGTGCCAGCAGCCCGACAGGGACATACTATGGCTACACCTTC; CDR3 protein: CASSPTGTYYGYTF
J gene: TRBJ1-5; D gene: -; clone size: -; V gene: TRBV7-6; CDR3 DNA: TGTGCCAGCAGCTCGACAGACAATAGCAATCAGCCCCAGCATTTT; CDR3 protein: CASSSTDNSNQPQHF
J gene: TRBJ2-5; D gene: -; clone size: -; V gene: TRBV11-2; CDR3 DNA: TGTGCCAGCAGCTTAGGACTGCAAGAGACCCAGTACTTC; CDR3 protein: CASSLGLQETQYF
J gene: TRBJ2-7; D gene: TRBD2; clone size: -; V gene: TRBV7-2; CDR3 DNA: TGTGCCAGCAGCTTTAATAGCGGGGGGAACTACGAGCAGTACTTC; CDR3 protein: CASSFNSGGNYEQYF
J gene: TRBJ1-4; D gene: -; clone size: -; V gene: TRBV6-1; CDR3 DNA: TGTGCCAGCAGTTCCACCGGACAGAAGGATGAAAAACTGTTTTTT; CDR3 protein: CASSSTGQKDEKLFF
J gene: TRBJ1-5; D gene: -; clone size: -; V gene: TRBV5-1; CDR3 DNA: TGCGCCAGCAGCTTGGGGGGGATTGATCAGCCCCAGCATTTT; CDR3 protein: CASSLGGIDQPQHF
J gene: TRBJ2-1; D gene: TRBD1; clone size: -; V gene: TRBV5-1; CDR3 DNA: TGCGCCAGCAGTCAGAGGTCCGGGACAGACAATGAGCAGTTCTTC; CDR3 protein: CASSQRSGTDNEQFF
J gene: TRBJ1-5; D gene: TRBD1; clone size: -; V gene: TRBV6-5; CDR3 DNA: TGTGCCAGCAGTTACGGACAGGGTGAACAGCCCCAGCATTTT; CDR3 protein: CASSYGQGEQPQHF
J gene: TRBJ1-2; D gene: TRBD1; clone size: once; V gene: TRBV7-3; CDR3 DNA: TGTGCCAGCAGCTTAAGTGGACAGGTGGGCTATGGCTACACCTTC; CDR3 protein: CASSLSGQVGYGYTF
J gene: TRBJ2-2; D gene: TRBD2; clone size: -; V gene: TRBV9; CDR3 DNA: TGTGCCAGCAGCCCCGGGGGGGGTGGCGGGGAGCTGTTTTTT; CDR3 protein: CASSPGGGGGELFF
J gene: TRBJ2-5; D gene: -; clone size: -; V gene: TRBV29-1; CDR3 DNA: TGCAGCGTAGCCACGACCGGACCGGAGACCCAGTACTTC; CDR3 protein: CSVATTGPETQYF
J gene: TRBJ2-7; D gene: TRBD2; clone size: once; V gene: TRBV6-6; CDR3 DNA: TGTGCCAGCAGTTACTCGCCGGGGGGGAGCTCCTACGAGCAGTACTTC; CDR3 protein: CASSYSPGGSSYEQYF
J gene: TRBJ1-5; D gene: -; clone size: -; V gene: TRBV2; CDR3 DNA: TGTGCCAGCAATTACCTGCCCGCAGGGTATGCTCAGCCCCAGCATTTT; CDR3 protein: CASNYLPAGYAQPQHF
J gene: TRBJ1-4; D gene: TRBD1; clone size: -; V gene: TRBV2; CDR3 DNA: TGTGCCAGCTTTTTGACAGGGCTAGGAGAAAAACTGTTTTTT; CDR3 protein: CASFLTGLGEKLFF
J gene: TRBJ1-1; D gene: -; clone size: -; V gene: TRBV3-1/TRBV3-2; CDR3 DNA: TGTGCCAGCAGCCAAGAGTGGCAGGGCGGGCGGACTGAAGCTTTCTTT; CDR3 protein: CASSQEWQGGRTEAFF
J gene: TRBJ1-1; D gene: -; clone size: -; V gene: TRBV6-1; CDR3 DNA: TGTGCCAGCAGTGAAGGTGCCAGCATTATGACTGAAGCTTTCTTT; CDR3 protein: CASSEGASIMTEAFF
J gene: TRBJ2-2; D gene: TRBD1; clone size: once; V gene: TRBV28; CDR3 DNA: TGTGCCAGCAGATTCGACAGGGGGGGATCCACCGGGGAGCTGTTTTTT; CDR3 protein: CASRFDRGGSTGELFF
J gene: TRBJ2-7; D gene: -; clone size: once; V gene: TRBV5-1; CDR3 DNA: TGCGCCAGCAGCTTCGGACAGTCGTCCGCCCCTACGAGCTACGAGCAGTACTTC; CDR3 protein: CASSFGQSSAPTSYEQYF
J gene: TRBJ2-5; D gene: -; clone size: -; V gene: TRBV20-1; CDR3 DNA: TGCAGCCCGATGAGAGGGGAGACCCAGTACTTC; CDR3 protein: CSPMRGETQYF
J gene: TRBJ2-3; D gene: -; clone size: once; V gene: TRBV11-3; CDR3 DNA: TGTGCCAGCAGCTTAGCGGCAGATACGCAGTATTTT; CDR3 protein: CASSLAADTQYF
J gene: TRBJ2-7; D gene: TRBD1; clone size: -; V gene: TRBV27; CDR3 DNA: TGTGCCAGCCGGGACAGTGCCTACTACGAGCAGTACTTC; CDR3 protein: CASRDSAYYEQYF
J gene: TRBJ1-1; D gene: TRBD1; clone size: once; V gene: TRBV5-1; CDR3 DNA: TGCGCCAGCAGCCCTAGAACACAGGGGGGGAACACTGAAGCTTTCTTT; CDR3 protein: CASSPRTQGGNTEAFF
J gene: TRBJ1-4; D gene: -; clone size: once; V gene: TRBV4-2; CDR3 DNA: TGTGCCAGCAGCCAAGAGGGGAGAGGATGGATTGAAAAACTGTTTTTT; CDR3 protein: CASSQEGRGWIEKLFF
J gene: TRBJ2-1; D gene: -; clone size: -; V gene: TRBV4-2; CDR3 DNA: TGTGCCAGCAGCCGGAAGGCGGGACCCGAAGGGTACAATGAGCAGTTCTTC; CDR3 protein: CASSRKAGPEGYNEQFF
J gene: TRBJ2-7; D gene: -; clone size: -; V gene: TRBV25-1; CDR3 DNA: TGTGCCAGCAGTCTCCTGGGAGGGGGCCAGGACGAGCAGTACTTC; CDR3 protein: CASSLLGGGQDEQYF
J gene: TRBJ2-2; D gene: -; clone size: -; V gene: TRBV6-6; CDR3 DNA: TGTGCCAGCAGTTTCACCGGGCCGTCGAACACCGGGGAGCTGTTTTTT; CDR3 protein: CASSFTGPSNTGELFF
J gene: TRBJ1-5; D gene: TRBD1; clone size: -; V gene: TRBV6-5; CDR3 DNA: TGTGCCAGCAGGGACGACAGGGGATGGGGTCAGCCCCAGCATTTT; CDR3 protein: CASRDDRGWGQPQHF
J gene: TRBJ2-3; D gene: -; clone size: -; V gene: TRBV7-8; CDR3 DNA: TGTGCCAGCAGCTTACGGCGACCCGGGAGTAGAGATACGCAGTATTTT; CDR3 protein: CASSLRRPGSRDTQYF
J gene: TRBJ1-3; D gene: TRBD1; clone size: -; V gene: TRBV10-1; CDR3 DNA: TGCGCCAGCAGTGAGTCGGGACAGGGCTATGGAAACACCATATATTTT; CDR3 protein: CASSESGQGYGNTIYF
J gene: TRBJ2-5; D gene: TRBD2; clone size: -; V gene: TRBV5-1; CDR3 DNA: TGCGCCAGCAGCTTTGGCCAGCGGGAGGGCCGGGGAGAGACCCAGTACTTC; CDR3 protein: CASSFGQREGRGETQYF
J gene: TRBJ2-1; D gene: -; clone size: -; V gene: TRBV9; CDR3 DNA: TGTGCCAGCAGCGAGGGGGGCTCCTACAATGAGCAGTTCTTC; CDR3 protein: CASSEGGSYNEQFF
J gene: TRBJ1-2; D gene: -; clone size: -; V gene: TRBV7-2; CDR3 DNA: TGTGCCAGCAGCTCGCAGACAGGAACCAACTATGGCTACACCTTC; CDR3 protein: CASSSQTGTNYGYTF
J gene: TRBJ2-2; D gene: TRBD2; clone size: few; V gene: TRBV19; CDR3 DNA: TGTGCCAGTAGTATAGTGTTAGCGGGGGGTGTGAACACCGGGGAGCTGTTTTTT; CDR3 protein: CASSIVLAGGVNTGELFF
J gene: TRBJ1-1; D gene: -; clone size: -; V gene: TRBV12-3/TRBV12-4; CDR3 DNA: TGTGCCAGCGCTTCATCCCCACTCCGAGAAGCTTTCTTT; CDR3 protein: CASASSPLREAFF
J gene: TRBJ2-7; D gene: -; clone size: -; V gene: TRBV19; CDR3 DNA: TGTGCCAGTAGTATCCGCCTAGGGAACGAGCAGTACTTC; CDR3 protein: CASSIRLGNEQYF
J gene: TRBJ2-1; D gene: -; clone size: -; V gene: TRBV19; CDR3 DNA: TGTGCCAGTAGCGGTAATTCCTACAATGAGCAGTTCTTC; CDR3 protein: CASSGNSYNEQFF
J gene: TRBJ2-3; D gene: -; clone size: -; V gene: TRBV14; CDR3 DNA: TGTGCCAGCAGCCAAGCAGGGACGGATACGCAGTATTTT; CDR3 protein: CASSQAGTDTQYF
J gene: TRBJ2-3; D gene: TRBD2; clone size: -; V gene: TRBV5-6; CDR3 DNA: TGTGCCAGCAGCTTCCCTAGCGGGGGGAGCACAGATACGCAGTATTTT; CDR3 protein: CASSFPSGGSTDTQYF
J gene: TRBJ2-3; D gene: TRBD2; clone size: -; V gene: TRBV6-6; CDR3 DNA: TGTGCCAGCAGTCGACTAGCGGGAGGGACTAGCACAGATACGCAGTATTTT; CDR3 protein: CASSRLAGGTSTDTQYF
J gene: TRBJ1-5; D gene: TRBD1; clone size: -; V gene: TRBV15; CDR3 DNA: TGTGCCACCAGCCCCAGGGGGAATCAGCCCCAGCATTTT; CDR3 protein: CATSPRGNQPQHF
J gene: TRBJ2-6; D gene: -; clone size: -; V gene: TRBV25-1; CDR3 DNA: TGTGCCAGCAGGGGGAACTCTGGGGCCAACGTCCTGACTTTC; CDR3 protein: CASRGNSGANVLTF
J gene: TRBJ2-1; D gene: TRBD1; clone size: few; V gene: TRBV4-3; CDR3 DNA: TGCGCCAGCAGCCAAGATGAAGGGGGCCCTAATGAGCAGTTCTTC; CDR3 protein: CASSQDEGGPNEQFF
J gene: TRBJ2-5; D gene: -; clone size: -; V gene: TRBV3-1/TRBV3-2; CDR3 DNA: TGTGCCAGCAGCCCCTTGGGGGCAGAGACCCAGTACTTC; CDR3 protein: CASSPLGAETQYF
J gene: TRBJ2-7; D gene: TRBD2; clone size: -; V gene: TRBV7-3; CDR3 DNA: TGTGCCAGCAGCCTGATGGGGACTAGCGGGGACGAGCAGTACTTC; CDR3 protein: CASSLMGTSGDEQYF
J gene: TRBJ1-2; D gene: -; clone size: -; V gene: TRBV19; CDR3 DNA: TGTGCCACCCCGGACAGAAGATATGGCTACACCTTC; CDR3 protein: CATPDRRYGYTF
J gene: TRBJ2-3; D gene: TRBD1; clone size: -; V gene: TRBV15; CDR3 DNA: TGTGCCACCAGCAGAGTACAGGGGTTCACAGATACGCAGTATTTT; CDR3 protein: CATSRVQGFTDTQYF
J gene: TRBJ1-5; D gene: -; clone size: -; V gene: TRBV15; CDR3 DNA: TGTGCCACCAGCATTGACACGACAAGTCAGCCCCAGCATTTT; CDR3 protein: CATSIDTTSQPQHF